This T cell receptor beta chain was retrieved from a study of cytomegalovirus exposure and HLA in healthy donors. Per the germline V gene, CDR1 is MDHEN and CDR2 is SYDVKM. The CDR3 length is 14 residues. V gave up 3 bases and J gave up 0 bases, with 8 bases separating them. A remark on this clone: Its antigen is undetermined.

PCR involved 60 Vbeta and 13 Jbeta primers. The table came from immunoSEQ multiplex PCR; TCRdb's copy has only in-frame clones and leaves some out. The table records 130,000 or so clones, around 67% of them present only once. Study observations and caveats: CMV antigen specificity of three CMV-associated chains was confirmed in vitro. The HLA-A and HLA-B alleles of most subjects were reportedly predicted accurately from TCR beta sequences. Earlier findings revealed that most TCR beta V segments proved productive either about 87% or about 30% of the time. Some TCR beta chains (over 150 of them) were listed as cytomegalovirus-associated.

The clonotype was recovered from a woman between 40 and 50 years old in good health and CMV-seropositive. The rearrangement uses TRBV28 and TRBJ1-2; no clear D. Material: PBMCs. The DNA for the CDR3 is TGTGCCAGCAGTTTTACAGCACCTAACTATGGCTACACCTTC. As protein: CASSFTAPNYGYTF.